The T cell receptor beta chain described here comes from a study of blood T cell repertoires in COVID-19. Overall study context: In each case, the material was cDNA or gDNA derived from T cells, B-cell-depleted T cells, or PBMCs.

About this clone itself: Other DNA sequences of this sample code for an identical CDR3.

Generated by immunoSEQ multiplex PCR, the TCRdb table keeps only in-frame clones and is missing some. The data hold 200,000 to 250,000 clones, with about 87% observed a single time. CDR3 length: 14 residues. The germline gives CDR1 SGHRS, CDR2 YFSETQ. The V gene lost 4 bases and the J gene lost 1 base, with 9 bases spanning the gap. The sequencing sample was made of PBMCs or T cells enriched from blood (not recorded which). The receptor was derived from a man aged 45-65 years who had been exposed to COVID-19. This sequence joins TRBV5-1 and TRBJ2-1, with D possibly TRBD2 on 6 matching bases. CDR3 in amino acids: CASSRDSSYNEQFF. The CDR3 DNA sequence: TGCGCCAGCAGCCGGGACTCGTCCTACAATGAGCAGTTCTTC.